The clone carrying this T cell receptor (beta chain) came up many times. Its antigen remains unidentified. The data originate from a study of response to subunit inactivated influenza vaccine. Study-wide results and limits: Every seasonal influenza vaccination brings in few new T cells, the authors suggested.

V dropped 2 bases and J dropped 6 bases, with 17 bases sitting between them. This CDR3 spans 15 amino acids. Using its own MiXCR run on the RT-PCR reads, TCRdb lists one record per CDR3 protein. The profile shows roughly 170,000 distinct CDR3 sequences, about 9.3% of them singletons. This clonotype was sampled from a man between 50 and 59 years old who received an inactivated influenza vaccine. Sequenced material: non-naive T cells sorted from PBMCs, taken on the day of vaccination. The chain is built from TRBV12-3 or TRBV12-4 and TRBJ2-7; perhaps D is TRBD1 or TRBD2 (5 bases each). The CDR3 spells CASSLRQGRTSEQYF. The CDR3 coding sequence is TGTGCCAGCAGTTTACGGCAGGGTAGGACTTCCGAGCAGTACTTC.